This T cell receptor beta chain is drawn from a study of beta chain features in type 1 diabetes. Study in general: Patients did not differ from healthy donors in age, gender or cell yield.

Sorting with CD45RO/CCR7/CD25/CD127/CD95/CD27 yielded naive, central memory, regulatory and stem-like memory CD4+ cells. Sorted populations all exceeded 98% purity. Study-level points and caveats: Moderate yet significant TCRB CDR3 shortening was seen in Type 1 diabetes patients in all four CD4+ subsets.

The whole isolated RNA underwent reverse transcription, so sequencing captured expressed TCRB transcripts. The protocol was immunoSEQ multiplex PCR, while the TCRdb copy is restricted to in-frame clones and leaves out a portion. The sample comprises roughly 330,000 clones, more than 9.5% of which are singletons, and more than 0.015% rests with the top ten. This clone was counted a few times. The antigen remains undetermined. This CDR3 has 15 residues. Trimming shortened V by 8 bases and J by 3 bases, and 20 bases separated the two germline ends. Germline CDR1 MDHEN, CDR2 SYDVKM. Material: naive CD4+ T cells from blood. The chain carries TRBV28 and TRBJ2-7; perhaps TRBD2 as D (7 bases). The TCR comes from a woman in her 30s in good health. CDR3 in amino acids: CASGRGGAEVYEQYF. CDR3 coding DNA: TGTGCCAGCGGACGAGGGGGGGCTGAGGTCTACGAGCAGTACTTC.